The rows below give T cell receptor beta chains drawn from one sample of a study of cytomegalovirus exposure and HLA in healthy donors. Method: immunoSEQ multiplex PCR; TCRdb's copy keeps in-frame clones and lacks some. The sample carries 90,000 to 120,000 clones, more than 90% recorded once. Sequences were obtained from PBMCs. These receptors were collected from a young woman in good health and CMV-seronegative. Both conserved end residues are trimmed from each CDR3. The size entry is marked missing in some rows and otherwise reads once, few, many or a size class.

j_gene: TRBJ1-1
abundance: -
v_gene: TRBV21-1
CDR3aa: ASSISTPYTEAF

j_gene: TRBJ2-1
abundance: -
v_gene: TRBV6-5
CDR3aa: ASSYYRANEQF

j_gene: TRBJ2-7
abundance: -
v_gene: TRBV7-9
CDR3aa: ASRKWAGGPYEQY

j_gene: TRBJ2-3
abundance: -
v_gene: TRBV7-9
CDR3aa: ASSPMVGGETDTQY

j_gene: TRBJ1-1
abundance: -
v_gene: TRBV5-1
CDR3aa: ASSLVSGVNTEAF

j_gene: TRBJ2-2
abundance: -
v_gene: TRBV5-1
CDR3aa: ASSPTSGSGHTGELF

j_gene: TRBJ2-2
abundance: -
v_gene: TRBV7-9
CDR3aa: ASSLDPSGYTGELF

j_gene: TRBJ2-5
abundance: -
v_gene: TRBV6-5
CDR3aa: ASSTYSYQETQY

j_gene: TRBJ1-2
abundance: -
v_gene: TRBV28
CDR3aa: ASSLRENYGYT

j_gene: TRBJ1-2
abundance: -
v_gene: TRBV18
CDR3aa: ASSYRTGEGYT

j_gene: TRBJ2-3
abundance: -
v_gene: TRBV7-9
CDR3aa: ASSPSRGPAGGQY

j_gene: TRBJ2-5
abundance: -
v_gene: TRBV5-1
CDR3aa: ASSSRNPGETQY

j_gene: TRBJ2-7
abundance: -
v_gene: TRBV13
CDR3aa: ASSPPAGLEQY

j_gene: TRBJ1-3
abundance: -
v_gene: TRBV7-8
CDR3aa: ASSLVGTGASTGNTIY

j_gene: TRBJ1-1
abundance: -
v_gene: TRBV5-4
CDR3aa: ASSSGTLNTEAF

j_gene: TRBJ2-3
abundance: -
v_gene: TRBV5-1
CDR3aa: ASSLGTGRVTDTQY

j_gene: TRBJ2-1
abundance: -
v_gene: TRBV4-3
CDR3aa: ASSHPTGGTFSNEQF

j_gene: TRBJ1-1
abundance: -
v_gene: TRBV27
CDR3aa: ASSPGLYIEAF

j_gene: TRBJ1-4
abundance: -
v_gene: TRBV4-1
CDR3aa: ASSQLGGIWEKLF

j_gene: TRBJ2-2
abundance: -
v_gene: TRBV27
CDR3aa: ASSPTSVGGGELF

j_gene: TRBJ2-7
abundance: -
v_gene: TRBV28
CDR3aa: ASSLQGSSYEQY

j_gene: TRBJ2-7
abundance: -
v_gene: TRBV6-5
CDR3aa: ASSTSYEQY

j_gene: TRBJ1-6
abundance: -
v_gene: TRBV7-9
CDR3aa: ASSKRPGTGGIGSPLH

j_gene: TRBJ1-2
abundance: -
v_gene: TRBV6-5
CDR3aa: ASRTGANYGYT

j_gene: TRBJ2-1
abundance: -
v_gene: TRBV7-9
CDR3aa: ASSLGSGGATDEQF

j_gene: TRBJ2-1
abundance: -
v_gene: TRBV5-1
CDR3aa: ASSGRGGRTGDNEQF

j_gene: TRBJ1-6
abundance: few
v_gene: TRBV28
CDR3aa: ASLFGNNSPLH

j_gene: TRBJ1-3
abundance: -
v_gene: TRBV9
CDR3aa: ASSALPGGPTGNTIY

j_gene: TRBJ2-3
abundance: -
v_gene: TRBV2
CDR3aa: ASTSADTQY

j_gene: TRBJ1-2
abundance: -
v_gene: TRBV10-1
CDR3aa: ASSLLVDSNYGYT

j_gene: TRBJ2-3
abundance: once
v_gene: TRBV4-2
CDR3aa: ASSQDLSGGADTQY

j_gene: TRBJ2-5
abundance: -
v_gene: TRBV18
CDR3aa: ASSPLLIPTSRIQETQY

j_gene: TRBJ2-7
abundance: -
v_gene: TRBV7-6
CDR3aa: ASSPGGWGRSYEQY

j_gene: TRBJ1-1
abundance: -
v_gene: TRBV4-2
CDR3aa: ASSQGTGENTEAF

j_gene: TRBJ1-6
abundance: -
v_gene: TRBV19
CDR3aa: ASSKQGLNSPLH

j_gene: TRBJ2-5
abundance: -
v_gene: TRBV10-3
CDR3aa: AISGTSGAATQY

j_gene: TRBJ2-7
abundance: -
v_gene: TRBV5-4
CDR3aa: ASSFGGGGSYEQY

j_gene: TRBJ1-1
abundance: -
v_gene: TRBV5-1
CDR3aa: ASSGPTGNTEAF

j_gene: TRBJ2-1
abundance: -
v_gene: TRBV11-3
CDR3aa: ASSLTGLAGGTDNEQF

j_gene: TRBJ1-1
abundance: -
v_gene: TRBV10-3
CDR3aa: AISEVGTGIPEAF

j_gene: TRBJ2-7
abundance: -
v_gene: TRBV28
CDR3aa: ASSGRTPRQY

j_gene: TRBJ1-2
abundance: few
v_gene: TRBV9
CDR3aa: ASSGAVAAWYGYT

j_gene: TRBJ1-1
abundance: -
v_gene: TRBV30
CDR3aa: AWTTGNTEAF

j_gene: TRBJ1-5
abundance: -
v_gene: TRBV19
CDR3aa: ASSIDRGFNQPQH

j_gene: TRBJ2-5
abundance: -
v_gene: TRBV6-5
CDR3aa: ASSYPDRGGTQY

j_gene: TRBJ2-1
abundance: -
v_gene: TRBV6-5
CDR3aa: ASSSQGSYNEQF

j_gene: TRBJ2-1
abundance: -
v_gene: TRBV10-3
CDR3aa: AISAGGFLQF

j_gene: TRBJ2-1
abundance: -
v_gene: TRBV5-1
CDR3aa: ASSPWGESSYNEQF

j_gene: TRBJ1-2
abundance: -
v_gene: TRBV28
CDR3aa: ASSPPPSGGAYGYT

j_gene: TRBJ2-3
abundance: -
v_gene: TRBV5-1
CDR3aa: ASSQDRVGTDTQY

j_gene: TRBJ1-1
abundance: few
v_gene: TRBV2
CDR3aa: ASIAGDRAVGTEAF

j_gene: TRBJ1-5
abundance: few
v_gene: TRBV2
CDR3aa: ASSPDRGYNQPQH

j_gene: TRBJ1-2
abundance: -
v_gene: TRBV6-6
CDR3aa: ASSSTGARYGYT

j_gene: TRBJ2-1
abundance: -
v_gene: TRBV15
CDR3aa: ATSRDPQTYNEQF

j_gene: TRBJ2-3
abundance: -
v_gene: TRBV7-6
CDR3aa: ASSPVAGGPGDTQY

j_gene: TRBJ2-7
abundance: -
v_gene: TRBV2
CDR3aa: ASTPIEGASYEQY

j_gene: TRBJ2-5
abundance: -
v_gene: TRBV11-1
CDR3aa: ASSLELLAGGEKETQY

j_gene: TRBJ2-2
abundance: -
v_gene: TRBV5-4
CDR3aa: ASSSGQVPTGELF

j_gene: TRBJ1-1
abundance: once
v_gene: TRBV7-2
CDR3aa: ASSPNTGMNTEAF

j_gene: TRBJ2-5
abundance: -
v_gene: TRBV2
CDR3aa: ASSLRTGGLLETQY